This TCR beta chain was identified in a study of cytomegalovirus exposure and HLA in healthy donors (dated by TCRdb to the late 2010s). Turning to the overall study: An earlier analysis of about 560 of the donors reported 276 Gb of sequence data and 90 million to 120 million unique TCR beta sequences obtained from around 190 million T cells. Roughly 300 gigabases of sequencing data and 75 million to 85 million unique TCR sequences made up an early release that covered about 640 HLA-typed donors. Of the 350 to 450 genotyped donors, roughly 85% fell in the genetic ancestry cluster associated with self-reported Caucasian donors. The study aimed to test whether signatures of past pathogen exposure could be identified by cataloging public T cell receptors. The study profiled the T cell repertoires of under 700 subjects by immunosequencing and related them to cytomegalovirus serostatus. Besides the first cohort of about 730 subjects, a separate validation cohort made up of 120 different subjects was used. The study combined high-throughput TCR immunosequencing, statistical association of individual TCRs with disease status, and machine learning to predict cytomegalovirus infection status. In a later analysis, previously published TCR beta repertoires from 500 to 750 donors were re-analyzed and high-resolution HLA genotyping was added so that TCR occurrence patterns could be studied. In the later analysis, no new phenotypic data were used to find candidate immune exposures; instead, reliance was placed on TCR beta sequences and their occurrence across donors. An earlier analysis of some 600 of the donors applied high-throughput TCR beta sequencing to assess whether each TCR beta V gene segment acted as functional or pseudogenic. Donor age, sex, ethnicity and CMV serostatus were compiled alongside the repertoire data. In a later genetic analysis, genome-wide SNP genotypes for about 65% of the roughly 670 donors were used, and that subset was treated as a discovery cohort. All discovery cohort repertoires had been generated on a single sequencing platform. HLA typing included class I and class II loci at four-digit resolution. The number of typed donors differed by locus: about 629-640 for A, B, C, DRB1 and DQB1; roughly 510 for DQA1; roughly 600 for DPA1; and roughly 470 for DPB1. About five DR-DQ haplotypes were handled as single units for association and clustering because linkage in the cohort was strong. Among roughly 370 genotyped donors of the cohort, an average of around 240,000 unique TCR beta nucleotide sequences were sequenced per donor, 15% to 20% of them non-productive. Results the study describes overall, beyond this receptor: Correlated functional status among segregating V segments might be attributable to linkage disequilibrium, but an unknown experimental factor could not be ruled out. Presence/absence analyses assumed roughly uniform sequencing depth across donors, an assumption that may not hold. According to a later genetic analysis, donors in an Asian-associated ancestry cluster had fewer N-insertions in productive TCRs than the approximately 630-donor mean. A further reported finding was that TCR beta sequences accurately predicted the HLA-A and HLA-B alleles for most subjects in the first cohort. Several of the top co-occurrence clusters appeared to be linked to parvovirus B19, influenza, CMV and Epstein-Barr virus, according to a later analysis. Cytomegalovirus status was reported to be diagnosed by the classifier with high specificity and sensitivity in both the original and validation cohorts. The earlier analysis of a few hundred of the donors excluded seventeen rarely observed V segments, including chromosome 9 orphons, because counts were too low. A group of highly shared sequence variants was considered likely to be a technical artifact of the sequencing pipeline. In this cohort, only TCR beta chains were sequenced, and detectable features were limited by the absence of alpha or paired-chain data. Because HLA typing was unavailable for some donors at each locus, only the typed subset was used in association tests. In a later analysis, HLA-associated TCR beta chains were found to be more clonally expanded and to have lower generation probabilities than equally common non-associated chains. A later analysis found that TCR association rates varied across HLA loci, with DRB1 alleles showing the most associated TCRs and HLA-C alleles the fewest. In the study, 150 to 200 TCR beta chains were listed as associated with cytomegalovirus. In a later analysis, around 15,000 TCR beta sequences were associated with specific HLA alleles at a false discovery rate of 0.05. Immune exposure information for the cohort was limited to CMV serostatus. In an earlier analysis of more than 500 of the donors, most TCR beta V segments appeared in productive rearrangements about 87% or about 30% of the time, broadly matching IMGT annotations. An association between a missense DCLRE1C variant and V-gene and J-gene trimming of TCR beta chains was found in a later genetic analysis and replicated in an independent cohort. The authors suggested that the approach could potentially be generalized to other disease states and immunological phenotypes. A few of the identified cytomegalovirus-associated TCR beta chains were confirmed in vitro to be specific for cytomegalovirus antigens. Most TCR sequences were observed very rarely across donors, whereas some public TCRs were present in many individuals. In a later analysis, most CMV-associated TCR beta chains were found to appear HLA-restricted, with HLA associations seemingly driven largely by CMV exposure. When HLA alleles, especially DR and DQ, strongly co-occurred, TCR associations were difficult to assign to individual alleles.

The cohort consisted of 650 to 700 healthy bone marrow donors. At the time of sampling, every cohort member was nominally healthy, though immune exposures that went unrecorded were likely present. The donor was CMV seronegative and was included in the group of 352 seronegative cohort members. A peripheral blood sample was provided by each donor, and peripheral blood mononuclear cells were used for TCR beta sequencing. The Qiagen DNeasy Blood Extraction Kit was used to extract genomic DNA from the blood cell samples. Concerning this clone itself: What this receptor recognizes is not known. One base away there is no much larger clone; base qualities are not given.

Preparation of the library involved the immunoSEQ multiplex PCR assay. For the multiplex PCR, a mixture combining 60 forward primers for TCR Vbeta segments and 13 reverse primers for TCR Jbeta segments was used. The CDR3 region of rearranged TCR beta genes was amplified from genomic DNA with a multiplex PCR assay. Amplified TCR beta libraries were sequenced as 87-base-pair reads on the Illumina HiSeq System. Concerning the study's data processing: A later analysis counted 65 million to 90 million unique TCR beta chains across the 550 to 700 repertoires, and around 9.9 million of these chains were shared by at least two donors. A nearest-neighbor algorithm error-corrected the raw reads and collapsed the reads into unique sequences, merging closely related sequences to remove PCR and sequencing errors. V, D and J gene segments were assigned by aligning CDR3 sequences to IMGT reference sequences. For a sequence to be retained, at least a six-nucleotide match to both a V gene segment and a J gene segment was required. Rearrangements were called productive when the CDR3 lacked stop codons and stayed in frame with V and J; all others were non-productive. Following IMGT convention, CDR3 was defined as the stretch from the second conserved V-encoded cysteine to the conserved J-encoded phenylalanine. The earlier analysis of about 590 of the donors excluded sequences that lacked an unambiguous match to a single V gene segment. In an earlier analysis of 500 to 750 of the donors, V segments were called functional above 56.7% productive rearrangements and were called segregating when the between-donor standard deviation exceeded 5%. A statistical classification framework was developed to diagnose cytomegalovirus status using the catalog of TCR beta chain sequences. In a later analysis, TCR nucleotide sequences were compared against IMGT/GENE-DB human TR gene sequences so that V and J genes could be assigned. A later analysis assigned CDR3 sequences and most-parsimonious VDJ recombination scenarios with the TCRdist pipeline. A later analysis defined each TCR beta chain by its CDR3 amino acid sequence plus V-gene family, and excluded reads lacking a unique V-gene family. As a way to deal with suspected cross-contamination and a sequencing artifact, a later analysis dropped hundreds of nucleotide sequences that were highly shared and had low generation probability. A later analysis calculated a clonal expansion index for each public chain from normalized within-repertoire ranks of inferred template counts. In a later analysis, generation probabilities were computed using a VDJ recombination model fitted to out-of-frame rearrangements, and the results were checked against IGoR. Hypergeometric tests were used in a later analysis to score TCR-TCR, TCR-HLA and TCR-CMV co-occurrence, with a repertoire-size bias correction applied to the TCR pairs. A later analysis estimated false discovery rates by permuting HLA or CMV assignments 20 times. In a later analysis, co-occurring TCRs were grouped using DBSCAN, and TCRdist sequence similarity was added for clustering within HLA-allele-positive subsets. Repertoires with fewer than 30,000 or more than 120,000 public chains were left out of co-occurrence clustering, as were five repertoires with anomalous nucleotide sharing. The clones in this table, taken by TCRdb from immuneACCESS, are in-frame only. Not every clone is retained; where verified, under half of the shortfall comes from an unresolved V gene, and the cause of the rest is unknown. That table supplies the V and J calls and clone size; D and trimming were determined from the DNA. This sample holds over 150,000 clones; roughly 80% were observed only once. Approximately 4.8% of the sample is held by the ten biggest clonotypes.

Sequencing input: PBMCs. This receptor was obtained from a young man in good health and CMV-seronegative.

The nucleotide sequence reads as follows: TGTGCCAGCAGCCCTCAGACAATTTCGAACACTGAAGCTTTCTTT. Protein translation: CASSPQTISNTEAFF. The chain employs TRBV6-5 and TRBJ1-1, with the D gene not clear enough to name. The CDR3 spans 15 residues, from the cysteine through the phenylalanine. Only the CDR3 part of the read is kept: 45 bases, read in frame from the first base. Via the germline V gene, CDR1 is MNHEY and CDR2 SVGAGI. V sheds 6 bases and J sheds 1 base, leaving 15 bases between their ends.